This entry is about one T cell receptor (beta chain). This entry belongs to a study of blood T cell repertoires in COVID-19. Study at large: COVID-19 samples collected from the United States, Italy and Spain covered acute and convalescent phases. T cells, B-cell-depleted T cells, or PBMCs supplied cDNA or gDNA.

Per the original methods: How many nucleated cells were present was estimated from reference gene primer amplification. Here immunoSEQ multiplex PCR was the method, and the copy in TCRdb shows in-frame clones only, minus some. V and J calls and clone size come straight from that table; D and trimming were deduced from the DNA. The sample shows tens of thousands of clones, approximately 81% of them seen only once. This TCR derives from a woman between 70 and 85 years old with acute or convalescent COVID-19. Sample: peripheral blood.

This chain's CDR3 is CASSRDSSSYGYTF. CDR3 coding DNA: TGTGCCAGCAGCCGCGACAGCTCTTCATATGGCTACACCTTC. The gene calls are TRBV6-6 and TRBJ1-2, with D maybe TRBD1 (5 bases). Germline values: CDR1 MNHNY, CDR2 SVGAGI (reference sequence). The CDR3 is 14 amino acids. Trimming stripped 6 bases from V and 5 bases from J, with 16 bases between.